The 20 T cell receptor beta chains given below trace back to one sample, sequenced in a study of cytomegalovirus exposure and HLA in healthy donors. PCR amplification relied on 60 Vbeta primers (plus 13 Jbeta primers). Data came from immunoSEQ multiplex PCR; TCRdb stores just in-frame clones and leaves some out. The profile shows about 160,000 clones, 80% of them singletons. The sample was PBMCs. The receptors were sampled from a man aged 25-45 years in good health and CMV-seronegative.

This clone was observed a few times. Germline is not matched at one junction end, which may reflect a read error. The chain uses TRBV7-9 and TRBJ1-1; D remains ambiguous. Germline V gene lookup returns CDR1 SEHNR and CDR2 FQNEAQ (reference sequence). The CDR3 covers 12 residues. CDR3 residues: CSSSPIGLQAFF. The CDR3 coding sequence is TGTTCCAGCAGTCCGATCGGACTCCAAGCTTTCTTT.

V usage is TRBV5-1 and J usage is TRBJ1-4; 9 bases are a match to TRBD1. The trim removed 4 bases at V and 3 bases at J, leaving 7 bases unmatched. CDR1 SGHRS and CDR2 YFSETQ come from the germline V gene. There are 16 residues in the CDR3. The CDR3 coding sequence is TGCGCCAGCAGCACGGGACAGGGAGGATCTAATGAAAAACTGTTTTTT. Its translation is CASSTGQGGSNEKLFF.

Notes on this clone: Other DNA sequences in this specimen translate into the identical CDR3. The V call is TRBV7-9, the J call TRBJ1-1; 7 bases fit TRBD1. The germline gives CDR1 SEHNR, CDR2 FQNEAQ (reference sequence). V gave up 4 bases and J gave up 1 base; unmatched junction bases: 3. This CDR3 has 14 amino acids. Written as DNA, the CDR3 is TGTGCCAGCAGCTCCGGGACAGCGAACACTGAAGCTTTCTTT. Encoded protein: CASSSGTANTEAFF.

This chain connects TRBV5-1 to TRBJ1-5, with 7 bases lining up with TRBD1. The germline V gene encodes CDR1 SGHRS and CDR2 YFSETQ. This CDR3 comprises 15 residues. V gave up 5 bases and J gave up 3 bases; unmatched junction bases: 8. Here the CDR3 reads CASRRDSRDNQPQHF. The CDR3, as DNA: TGCGCCAGCAGACGGGACAGTCGGGACAATCAGCCCCAGCATTTT.

The table lists this clone with a few counts. The chain joins TRBV9 to TRBJ1-5; no firm D call. V was pared by 0 bases and J by 5 bases, with 6 bases between. The CDR3 covers 13 residues. From germline, CDR1 is SGDLS and CDR2 YYNGEE. CDR3 sequence reads: CASSVDPDQPQHF. The DNA for the CDR3 is TGTGCCAGCAGCGTAGATCCCGATCAGCCCCAGCATTTT. The full variable domain, rest sourced from reference TRBV9 and TRBJ1-5, is DSGVTQTPKHLITATGQRVTLRCSPRSGDLSVYWYQQSLDQGLQFLIQYYNGEERAKGNILERFSAQQFPDLHSELNLSSLELGDSALYFCASSVDPDQPQHFGDGTRLSIL.

This sequence joins TRBV7-2 and TRBJ2-7, with TRBD1 matching 8 bases. The CDR3 covers 15 residues. Per the germline V gene, CDR1 is SGHTA and CDR2 is FQGNSA. V dropped 5 bases and J dropped 3; count of bases not matched to a gene: 9. CDR3 nucleotide sequence: TGTGCCAGCAGCCCTGGGACAGGAGAAAACTACGAGCAGTACTTC. Protein sequence: CASSPGTGENYEQYF.

The chain is built from TRBV7-2 and TRBJ2-7, with 10 positions matching TRBD1. Germline V lookup: CDR1 SGHTA, CDR2 FQGNSA. The V and J ends lost 5 bases and 3 bases, in that order; junction bases with no gene match: 4. The CDR3 has 14 residues. CDR3 residues: CASSPWTGGYEQYF. Written as DNA, the CDR3 is TGTGCCAGCAGCCCATGGACAGGGGGCTACGAGCAGTACTTC.

The rearrangement uses TRBV2 and TRBJ2-1, with a tentative D call TRBD2 (6 bases). The ends were cut back, 7 bases at V and 0 bases at J, with 10 bases in the middle. Per the germline V gene, CDR1 is SNHLY and CDR2 is FYNNEI. CDR3 size: 14 residues. CDR3 in amino acids: CASIVADSYNEQFF. CDR3 bases: TGTGCCAGCATAGTAGCGGACTCCTACAATGAGCAGTTCTTC.

The V gene is TRBV29-1, the J gene TRBJ2-2, with D perhaps matching TRBD1 (6 bases). The V end lost 2 bases, the J end lost 1 base, and 11 bases lay between the germline ends. CDR1 is SQVTM and CDR2 is ANQGSEA in the germline V gene. This CDR3 has 15 residues. The CDR3 DNA reads TGCAGCGTTGAACCGCAGGGACAGAACACCGGGGAGCTGTTTTTT. It codes for CSVEPQGQNTGELFF.

This clone has more than one count but fewer than ten. The DNA of the CDR3 is TGCGCCAGCAGCCAGAGGATTTATTATGGCTACACCTTC. The encoded protein is CASSQRIYYGYTF. The V call is TRBV4-3, the J call TRBJ1-2; D not resolved. The CDR3 loop spans 13 amino acids. The germline CDR1 and CDR2 sequences are LGHNA and YSLEER. V dropped 3 bases and J dropped 5 bases, with 10 bases sitting between them.

The chain joins TRBV27 to TRBJ1-5; 7 positions agree with TRBD1. CDR3 length: 20 amino acids. CDR1 and CDR2 (germline): MNHEY, SMNVEV (reference sequence). J gave up 0 bases and V 0 bases, and 14 bases lay outside the gene matches. The CDR3 DNA is TGTGCCAGCAGTTTATCGCTTTCGGACAGGAACCTTAATAGCAATCAGCCCCAGCATTTT. The encoded protein is CASSLSLSDRNLNSNQPQHF.

This clone occurred once. This sequence joins TRBV7-2 and TRBJ2-7, with 10 bases fitting TRBD1. This CDR3 contains 15 residues. Unmatched junction bases numbered 1, after V lost 1 base and J lost 1 base. The germline V gene encodes CDR1 SGHTA and CDR2 FQGNSA. The CDR3 bases are TGTGCCAGCAGCTTAGGGGGACAGGGGTCCTACGAGCAGTACTTC. Encoded protein: CASSLGGQGSYEQYF.

The CDR3: CASSYVPGGNTEAFF. The CDR3 DNA follows: TGTGCCAGCAGTTACGTTCCAGGAGGGAACACTGAAGCTTTCTTT. The chain is built from TRBV6-5 and TRBJ1-1; D uncertain. The V end was cut by 2 bases, the J end by 1 base, with 11 bases between. CDR1 is MNHEY, CDR2 SVGAGI, per germline. CDR3 size: 15 residues.

The rearrangement joins TRBV4-1 to TRBJ2-4; 8 nucleotides match TRBD2. The germline gives CDR1 MGHRA, CDR2 YSYEKL. J was trimmed by 2 bases and V by 5 bases; bases with no gene match: 8. The CDR3 runs to 16 residues. CDR3 DNA: TGCGCCAGCAGCACCGGGAGGGTTGGGACCAAAAACATTCAGTACTTC. It specifies CASSTGRVGTKNIQYF.

This clone was observed a single time. The genes are TRBV11-3 and TRBJ2-1; TRBD2 agrees at 7 bases. The CDR3 loop spans 16 amino acids. In germline, CDR1 is SGHNT, CDR2 YENEEA. J lost 0 bases, V lost 4 bases, and 6 bases had no gene match. Here the CDR3 DNA reads TGTGCCAGCAGCTGGTTCGGCGGGAGCTCCTACAATGAGCAGTTCTTC. It encodes CASSWFGGSSYNEQFF. Drawing the rest from reference TRBV11-3 and TRBJ2-1, the complete variable domain is EAGVVQSPRYKIIEKKQPVAFWCNPISGHNTLYWYLQNLGQGPELLIRYENEEAVDDSQLPKDRFSAERLKGVDSTLKIQPAELGDSAVYLCASSWFGGSSYNEQFFGPGTRLTVL.

The V gene is TRBV28, the J gene TRBJ2-3; D is possibly TRBD1 (6 bases). Trimming removed 2 bases from V and 11 bases from J, with 20 bases in between. CDR1 and CDR2 (germline): MDHEN, SYDVKM. This CDR3 comprises 15 residues. CDR3 sequence (DNA): TGTGCCAGCAGTTTAGGGGGCGACTCCGCCGTCATGCAGTATTTT. This sequence encodes CASSLGGDSAVMQYF. Filled out from reference TRBV28 and TRBJ2-3, the complete variable domain reads DVKVTQSSRYLVKRTGEKVFLECVQDMDHENMFWYRQDPGLGLRLIYFSYDVKMKEKGDIPEGYSVSREKKERFSLILESASTNQTSMYLCASSLGGDSAVMQYFGPGTRLTVL.

The rearrangement uses TRBV7-6 and TRBJ2-2, with TRBD1 as a possible D gene (5 bases). CDR3 size: 18 residues. CDR1 and CDR2 from the germline V gene are SGHVS and FNYEAQ. V lost 4 bases, J lost 3 bases, and 21 bases lay in between. The CDR3, as DNA: TGTGCCAGCAGCTCGATAGCCGGACAAGAAAGATACACCGGGGAGCTGTTTTTT. This encodes CASSSIAGQERYTGELFF.

Turning to this clone: Sequence at one end of the junction differs from germline and may be a read error. The genes are TRBV7-9 and TRBJ1-4; D might be TRBD1 (6 bases). Per the germline V gene, CDR1 is SEHNR and CDR2 is FQNEAQ (reference sequence). This CDR3 is built from 16 residues. The CDR3 coding sequence is TGTTCCAGCAGCTGGGCTACAGGGCGGCCTAATGAAAAACTGTTTTTT. It yields the protein CSSSWATGRPNEKLFF.

This clone came up a few times. The J gene is TRBJ2-1, the V gene TRBV29-1; 11 bases agree with TRBD2. Germline lookup yields CDR1 SQVTM and CDR2 ANQGSEA. Trimming removed 0 bases from V and 7 bases from J; junction bases left unmatched: 11. The CDR3 sequence is 17 residues long. The CDR3 sequence is CSVEDPRLAGGGNEQFF. The CDR3 DNA reads as TGCAGCGTTGAAGATCCCCGGCTAGCGGGAGGAGGGAATGAGCAGTTCTTC.

The rearrangement links TRBV19 to TRBJ2-7; 7 bases line up with TRBD1. The V segment lost 5 bases and the J segment 4 bases; nucleotides outside the gene matches: 8. CDR3 size: 14 residues. Looked up from germline, CDR1 is LNHDA and CDR2 is SQIVND (reference sequence). CDR3 DNA: TGTGCCAGTAGTCCCGGGACAGCCGATTACGAGCAGTACTTC. Residues: CASSPGTADYEQYF. Variable domain in full (rest from reference TRBV19 and TRBJ2-7): DGGITQSPKYLFRKEGQNVTLSCEQNLNHDAMYWYRQDPGQGLRLIYYSQIVNDFQKGDIAEGYSVSREKKESFPLTVTSAQKNPTAFYLCASSPGTADYEQYFGPGTRLTVT.